The clone carrying this TCR beta chain was counted ten times or more. Its antigen is still unknown. The read halts 3 residues ahead of the CDR3 end, with the missing end drawn from the germline J gene. Per the germline V gene, CDR1 is LNHDA and CDR2 is SQIVND (reference sequence). The CDR3 runs 18 residues. The J segment lost 1 base and the V segment lost 6 bases, leaving 13 bases of the junction unmatched. This sample is drawn from a study of T cell clonality in common variable immunodeficiency. General study findings and limits: CVID subjects shared fewer TCRbeta clones than healthy controls did. Links between repertoire features and CVID complications were heterogeneity-limited. TCRbeta clonality was increased in CVID versus healthy controls.

TCRdb keeps only in-frame clones here, not all; method: immunoSEQ multiplex PCR. The specimen has some 28,000 clones, none found just once. The chain employs TRBV19 and TRBJ1-5, with 9 bases matching TRBD1. The TCR sequence derives from a person aged 18-70 years in good health. The sample taken for sequencing was peripheral blood mononuclear cells. The part of the CDR3 DNA that was read is TGTGCCAGTAGCATACAGGGGGCGCGACGACGCAGCAATCAGCCC. It yields the protein CASSIQGARRRSNQP. The full CDR3 is CASSIQGARRRSNQPQHF.